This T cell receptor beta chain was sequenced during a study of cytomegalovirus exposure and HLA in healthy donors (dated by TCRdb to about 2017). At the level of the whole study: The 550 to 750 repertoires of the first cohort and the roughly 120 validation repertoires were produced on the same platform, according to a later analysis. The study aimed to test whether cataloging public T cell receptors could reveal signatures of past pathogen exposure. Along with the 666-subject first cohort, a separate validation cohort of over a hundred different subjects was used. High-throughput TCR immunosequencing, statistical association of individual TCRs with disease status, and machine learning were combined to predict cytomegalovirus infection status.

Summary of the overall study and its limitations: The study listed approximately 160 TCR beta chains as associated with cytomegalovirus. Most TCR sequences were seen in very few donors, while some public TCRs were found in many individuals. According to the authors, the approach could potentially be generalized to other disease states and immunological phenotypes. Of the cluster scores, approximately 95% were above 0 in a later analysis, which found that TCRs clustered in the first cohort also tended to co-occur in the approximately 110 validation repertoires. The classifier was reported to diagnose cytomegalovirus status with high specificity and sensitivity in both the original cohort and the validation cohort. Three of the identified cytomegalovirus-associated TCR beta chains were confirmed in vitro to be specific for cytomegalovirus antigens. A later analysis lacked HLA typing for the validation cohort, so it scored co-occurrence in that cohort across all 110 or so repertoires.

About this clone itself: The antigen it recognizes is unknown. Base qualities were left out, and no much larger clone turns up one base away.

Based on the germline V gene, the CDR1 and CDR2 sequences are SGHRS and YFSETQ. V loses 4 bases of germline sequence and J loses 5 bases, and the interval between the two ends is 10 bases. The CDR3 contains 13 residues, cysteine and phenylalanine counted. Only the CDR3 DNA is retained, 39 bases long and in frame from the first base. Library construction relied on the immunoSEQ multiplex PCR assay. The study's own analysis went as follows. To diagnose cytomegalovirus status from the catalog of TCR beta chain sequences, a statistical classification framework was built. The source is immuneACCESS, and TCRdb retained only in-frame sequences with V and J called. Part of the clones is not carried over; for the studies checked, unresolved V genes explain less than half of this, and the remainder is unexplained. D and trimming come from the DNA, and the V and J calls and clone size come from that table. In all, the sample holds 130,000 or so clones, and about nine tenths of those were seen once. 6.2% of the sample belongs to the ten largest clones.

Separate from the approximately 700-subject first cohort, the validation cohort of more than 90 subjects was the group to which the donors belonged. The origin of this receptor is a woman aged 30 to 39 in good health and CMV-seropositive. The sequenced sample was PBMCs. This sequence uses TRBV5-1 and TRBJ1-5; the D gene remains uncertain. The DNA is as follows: TGCGCCAGCAGCCCAGATAACGATCAGCCCCAGCATTTT. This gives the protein CASSPDNDQPQHF.